This TCR beta chain is from a study of cytomegalovirus exposure and HLA in healthy donors. Study-wide context: Among about 380 genotyped donors, 80% to 90% fell in the Caucasian-associated ancestry cluster.

The PCR used 60 Vbeta and 13 Jbeta primers. Measured with immunoSEQ multiplex PCR; TCRdb has only the in-frame clones, and not every one. The sample carries 100,000 to 150,000 clones, around 73% recorded once. Study results and limitations: CMV serostatus was the sole immune exposure data available. Researchers reported that a few CMV-associated chains were confirmed in vitro as CMV antigen-specific.

Donors were nominally healthy when sampled, though unrecorded immune exposures were likely. As to this clone: What it recognizes is unknown.

The sequenced material came from PBMCs. The origin of this receptor is a female donor in good health and CMV-seronegative.

CDR3 residues: CADQAGGTNEKLFF. The DNA for the CDR3 is TGTGCCGACCAGGCAGGGGGCACTAATGAAAAACTGTTTTTT. The chain is built from TRBV2 and TRBJ1-4, with TRBD1 matching 8 bases. The CDR3 length is 14 residues. J gave up 2 bases and V 11 bases, and 7 bases lay outside the gene matches. Per the germline V gene, CDR1 is SNHLY and CDR2 is FYNNEI.